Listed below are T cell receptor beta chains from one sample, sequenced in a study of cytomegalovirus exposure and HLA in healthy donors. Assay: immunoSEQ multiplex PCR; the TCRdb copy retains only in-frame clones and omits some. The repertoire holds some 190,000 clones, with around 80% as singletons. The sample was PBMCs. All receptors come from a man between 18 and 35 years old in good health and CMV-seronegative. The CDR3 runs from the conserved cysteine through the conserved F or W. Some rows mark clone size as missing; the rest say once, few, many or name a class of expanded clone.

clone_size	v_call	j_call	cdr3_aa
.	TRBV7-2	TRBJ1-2	CASSVTRQGRYTF
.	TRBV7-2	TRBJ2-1	CASSLTSGGTNEQFF
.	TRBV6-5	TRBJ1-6	CASSEKGEVSPLHF
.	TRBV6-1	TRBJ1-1	CASQIGGRTEAFF
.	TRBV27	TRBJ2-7	CASSFGGSYEQYF
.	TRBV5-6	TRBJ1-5	CASSLGGGLGQPQHF
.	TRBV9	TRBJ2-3	CASSRMGGETDTQYF
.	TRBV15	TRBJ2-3	CATSRGGGITDTQYF
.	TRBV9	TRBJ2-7	CASSVGQGAYEQYF
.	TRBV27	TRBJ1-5	CASSTISNQPQHF
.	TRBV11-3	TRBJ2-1	CASSFWSDRFGAGNEQFF
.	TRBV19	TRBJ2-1	CASSTAGGRNEQFF
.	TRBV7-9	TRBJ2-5	CASSWALEAGGPETQYF
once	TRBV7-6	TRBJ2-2	CASSRDIFTGELFF
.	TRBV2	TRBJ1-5	CASRLNRQPQHF
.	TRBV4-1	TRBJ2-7	CASSQLGDSYEQYF
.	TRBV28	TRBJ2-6	CAPGGPWGANVLTF
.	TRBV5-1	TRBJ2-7	CASSPGDSRSGEQYF
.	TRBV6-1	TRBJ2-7	CASRPMTSSTDEQYF
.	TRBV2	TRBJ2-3	CASNTGLGVPQYF
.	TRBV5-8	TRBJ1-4	CASSLYVTGNEKLFF
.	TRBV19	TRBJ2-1	CASSIGGRYNEQFF
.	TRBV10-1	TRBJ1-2	CASSEQGYGYTF
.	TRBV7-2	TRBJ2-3	CASISSILVTDTQYF
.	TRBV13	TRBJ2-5	CASSLSVGPQETQYF
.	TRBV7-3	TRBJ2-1	CASSLLAGVPGEQFF
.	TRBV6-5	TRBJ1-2	CASSRTREEGGYTF
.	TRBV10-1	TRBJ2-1	CASKAGGIGEQFF
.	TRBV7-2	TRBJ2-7	CASSLRERGTYEQYF
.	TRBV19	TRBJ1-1	CASSISLNTEAFF
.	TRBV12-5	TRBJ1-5	CASGPGGRYSNQPQHF
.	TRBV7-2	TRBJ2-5	CASSFGLAGSGETQYF
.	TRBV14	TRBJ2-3	CASSQDSGIGTDTQYF
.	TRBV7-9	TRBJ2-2	CASSRPAGSGGELFF
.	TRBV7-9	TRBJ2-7	CASRDSASYEQYF
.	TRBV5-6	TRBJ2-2	CASSWDFRGELFF